This TCR beta chain was identified in a study of T cell responses to AZD1222 COVID-19 vaccine. The assay was immunoSEQ multiplex PCR, and TCRdb's table has in-frame clones only and misses some. The sample consists of 140,000 to 150,000 clones, 91% of them appearing once. CDR1 and CDR2 from the germline V gene are KGHSH and LQKENI. V lost 4 bases and J lost 3; bases outside the gene matches: 14. The CDR3 sequence is 19 residues long. The starting material was peripheral blood, obtained on day 0 of AZD1222 vaccination. This receptor was identified in an adult in good health. The chain has TRBV18 and TRBJ2-2, with 10 bases aligning to TRBD1. CDR3 residues: CASSHLANTGTGDTGELFF. CDR3 coding DNA: TGTGCCAGCTCACACCTGGCCAATACCGGGACAGGGGACACCGGGGAGCTGTTTTTT.